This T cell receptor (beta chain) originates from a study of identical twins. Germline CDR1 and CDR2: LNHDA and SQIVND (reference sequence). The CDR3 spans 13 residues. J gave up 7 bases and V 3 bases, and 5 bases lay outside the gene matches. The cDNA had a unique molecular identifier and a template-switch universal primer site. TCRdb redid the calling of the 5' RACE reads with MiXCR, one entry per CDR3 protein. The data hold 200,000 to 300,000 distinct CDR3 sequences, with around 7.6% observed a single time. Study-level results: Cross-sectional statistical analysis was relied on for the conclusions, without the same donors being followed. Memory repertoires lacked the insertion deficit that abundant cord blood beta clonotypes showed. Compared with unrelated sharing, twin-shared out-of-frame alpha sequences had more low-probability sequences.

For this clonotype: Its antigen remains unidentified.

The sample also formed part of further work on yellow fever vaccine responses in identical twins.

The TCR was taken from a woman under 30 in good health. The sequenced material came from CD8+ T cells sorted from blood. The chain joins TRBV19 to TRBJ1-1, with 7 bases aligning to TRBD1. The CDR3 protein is CASSMGGDSEAFF. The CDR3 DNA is TGTGCCAGTAGTATGGGGGGGGACAGTGAAGCTTTCTTT. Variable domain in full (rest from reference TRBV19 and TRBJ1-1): DGGITQSPKYLFRKEGQNVTLSCEQNLNHDAMYWYRQDPGQGLRLIYYSQIVNDFQKGDIAEGYSVSREKKESFPLTVTSAQKNPTAFYLCASSMGGDSEAFFGQGTRLTVV.